This T cell receptor beta chain emerged from a study of CD8 T cells in ankylosing spondylitis. For TCR beta, libraries came from quantitative 5'-RACE with molecular barcodes. TCRdb ran MiXCR on the 5' RACE reads and lists one entry per CDR3 protein. The sample lists just over 350,000 distinct CDR3 sequences; more than 20% were seen once. Overall study findings and caveats: Reportedly, significant enrichment of disease-linked clones occurred in matched ankylosing spondylitis synovial fluid. Disease-linked clones were CD8+ and relatively rare in peripheral blood. What seemed typical of ankylosing spondylitis blood was a TCR beta motif built from several highly homologous variants.

The germline V and J ends were trimmed by 7 bases and 6 bases, with 15 bases remaining between them. Looked up from germline, CDR1 is KGHDR and CDR2 is SFDVKD. The CDR3 has 13 amino acids. About this clonotype: No antigen is known for it.

Source material: blood, either unsorted or a sorted T cell fraction (not recorded which). The chain has TRBV24-1 and TRBJ2-7, with D possibly matching TRBD1 (7 bases). The sequence came from a male donor with ankylosing spondylitis or in good health (not recorded which). CDR3 residues: CATSSGGNSEQYF. In DNA, the CDR3 is TGTGCCACCAGCTCAGGGGGGAATAGCGAGCAGTACTTC.